The T cell receptor (beta chain) described here comes from a study of blood T cell repertoires in COVID-19. The junction had 7 bases not matched to a gene; V was cut back by 1 base and J by 5 bases. Germline CDR1 is SGHNT and CDR2 is YYREEE (reference sequence). CDR3 length equals 16 residues. This clone was seen a few times. In the original processing: Amplified reference gene primers provided the basis for estimating nucleated cell counts. Profiling relied on immunoSEQ multiplex PCR, and the TCRdb table lists in-frame clones only, not all of them. The DNA gave D and trimming, while V, J and clone size come from that table. The repertoire consists of 200,000 to 250,000 clones, with roughly 88% occurring once and the leading ten covering approximately 3.7%.

The sequencing sample was made of PBMCs or T cells enriched from blood (not recorded which). This chain links TRBV5-4 with TRBJ2-1; TRBD2 matches 9 bases. The receptor was derived from a woman aged 30 to 39 who had been exposed to COVID-19. The CDR3 DNA reads TGTGCCAGCAGCTTGAAGGGACTAGCAGATCACAATGAGCAGTTCTTC. As protein: CASSLKGLADHNEQFF.